The sequence of this TCR beta chain was determined in a study of technical replicates of blood from a handful of donors. The CDR3 loop spans 12 amino acids. From germline, CDR1 is LNHDA and CDR2 SQIVND (reference sequence). V was clipped by 6 bases and J by 7 bases, with 12 bases between them. Some clones are missing from TCRdb's copy, which holds only in-frame ones; the method was immunoSEQ multiplex PCR. Here the sample spans roughly 79,000 clones, 91% being singletons. The source material was T cells isolated from PBMCs. J is TRBJ1-1 and V is TRBV19; D perhaps matches TRBD1 (6 bases). This TCR was recovered from a human donor in good health. Some clones in this sample may be carry-over from other donors' samples. The CDR3, as DNA: TGTGCCAGTAGCCCCAAGGGGGTTGAAGCTTTCTTT. It is translated as CASSPKGVEAFF.